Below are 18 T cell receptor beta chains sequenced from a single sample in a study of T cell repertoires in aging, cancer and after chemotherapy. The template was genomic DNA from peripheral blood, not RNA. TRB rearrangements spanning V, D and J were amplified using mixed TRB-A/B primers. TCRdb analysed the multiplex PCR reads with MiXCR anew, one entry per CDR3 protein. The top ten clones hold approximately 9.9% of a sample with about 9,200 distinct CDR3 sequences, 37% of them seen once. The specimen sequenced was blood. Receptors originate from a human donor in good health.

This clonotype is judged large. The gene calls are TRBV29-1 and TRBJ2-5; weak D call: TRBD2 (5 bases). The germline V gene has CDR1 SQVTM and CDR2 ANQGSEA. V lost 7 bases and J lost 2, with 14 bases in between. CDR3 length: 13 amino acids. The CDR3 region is CSARPSWQETQYF. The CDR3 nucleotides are TGCAGCGCACGGCCTAGCTGGCAAGAGACCCAGTACTTC.

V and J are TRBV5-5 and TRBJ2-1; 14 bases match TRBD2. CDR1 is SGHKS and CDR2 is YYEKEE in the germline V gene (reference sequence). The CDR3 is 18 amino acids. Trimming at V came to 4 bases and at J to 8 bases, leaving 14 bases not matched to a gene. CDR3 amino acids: CASSRGLAGAMGGDEQFF. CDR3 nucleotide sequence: TGTGCCAGCAGCAGGGGACTAGCGGGAGCGATGGGGGGTGATGAGCAGTTCTTC.

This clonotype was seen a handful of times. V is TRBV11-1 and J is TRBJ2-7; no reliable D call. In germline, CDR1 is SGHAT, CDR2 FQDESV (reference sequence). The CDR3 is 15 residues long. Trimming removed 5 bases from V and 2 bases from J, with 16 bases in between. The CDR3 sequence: CASSAAERRPYEQYF. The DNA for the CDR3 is TGTGCCAGCAGCGCCGCTGAGCGCCGCCCCTACGAGCAGTACTTC.

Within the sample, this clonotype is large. CDR3 nucleotide sequence: TGTGCCAGCAGTCTGGGTTCCCGCACAGATACGCAGTATTTT. The encoded protein is CASSLGSRTDTQYF. This chain connects TRBV6-5 to TRBJ2-3; D is ambiguous. This CDR3 contains 14 residues. Between the trimmed V and J ends, which lost 5 bases and 1 base, there was a span of 10 bases. The V gene's germline CDR1 is MNHEY and CDR2 SVGAGI.

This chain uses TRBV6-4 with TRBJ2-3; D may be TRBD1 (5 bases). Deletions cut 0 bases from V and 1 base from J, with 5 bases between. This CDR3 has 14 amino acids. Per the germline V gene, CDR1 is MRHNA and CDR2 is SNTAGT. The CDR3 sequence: CASSDSTGTDTQYF. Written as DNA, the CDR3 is TGTGCCAGCAGTGACTCGACAGGCACAGATACGCAGTATTTT.

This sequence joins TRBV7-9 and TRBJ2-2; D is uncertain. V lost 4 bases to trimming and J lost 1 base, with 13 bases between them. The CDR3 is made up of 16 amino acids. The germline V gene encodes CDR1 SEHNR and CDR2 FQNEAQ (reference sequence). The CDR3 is CASSSSVRRNTGELFF. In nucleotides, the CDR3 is TGTGCCAGCAGCTCCTCAGTCCGACGGAACACCGGGGAGCTGTTTTTT.

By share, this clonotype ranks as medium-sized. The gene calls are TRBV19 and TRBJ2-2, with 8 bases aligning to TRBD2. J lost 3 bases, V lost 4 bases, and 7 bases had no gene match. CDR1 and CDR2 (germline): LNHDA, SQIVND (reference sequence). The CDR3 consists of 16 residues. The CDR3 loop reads CASSKRTAGDTGELFF. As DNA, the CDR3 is TGTGCCAGTAGTAAACGAACAGCGGGAGACACCGGGGAGCTGTTTTTT. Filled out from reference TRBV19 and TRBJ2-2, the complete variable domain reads DGGITQSPKYLFRKEGQNVTLSCEQNLNHDAMYWYRQDPGQGLRLIYYSQIVNDFQKGDIAEGYSVSREKKESFPLTVTSAQKNPTAFYLCASSKRTAGDTGELFFGEGSRLTVL.

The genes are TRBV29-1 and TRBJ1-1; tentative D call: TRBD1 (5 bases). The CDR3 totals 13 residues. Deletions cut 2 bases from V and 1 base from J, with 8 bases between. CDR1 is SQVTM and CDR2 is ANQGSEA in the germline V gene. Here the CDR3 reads CSVERQQNTEAFF. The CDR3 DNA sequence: TGCAGCGTTGAAAGACAGCAGAACACTGAAGCTTTCTTT. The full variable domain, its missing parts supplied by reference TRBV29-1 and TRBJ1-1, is SAVISQKPSRDICQRGTSLTIQCQVDSQVTMMFWYRQQPGQSLTLIATANQGSEATYESGFVIDKFPISRPNLTFSTLTVSNMSPEDSSIYLCSVERQQNTEAFFGQGTRLTVV.

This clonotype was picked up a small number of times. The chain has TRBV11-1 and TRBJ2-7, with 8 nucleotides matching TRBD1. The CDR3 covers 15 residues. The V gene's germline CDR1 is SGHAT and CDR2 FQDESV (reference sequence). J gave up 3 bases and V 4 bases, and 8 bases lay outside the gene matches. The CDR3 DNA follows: TGTGCCAGCAGCTCATATGGGACAGGAATCTACGAGCAGTACTTC. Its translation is CASSSYGTGIYEQYF. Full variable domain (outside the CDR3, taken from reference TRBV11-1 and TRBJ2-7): EAEVAQSPRYKITEKSQAVAFWCDPISGHATLYWYRQILGQGPELLVQFQDESVVDDSQLPKDRFSAERLKGVDSTLKIQPAELGDSAMYLCASSSYGTGIYEQYFGPGTRLTVT.

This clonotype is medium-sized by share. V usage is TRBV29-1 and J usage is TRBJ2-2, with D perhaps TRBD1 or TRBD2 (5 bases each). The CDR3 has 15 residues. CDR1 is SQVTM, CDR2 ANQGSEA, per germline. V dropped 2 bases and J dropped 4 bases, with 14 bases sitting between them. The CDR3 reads CSVELRLGTTGELFF. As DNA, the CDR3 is TGCAGCGTTGAACTTCGGCTGGGGACCACCGGGGAGCTGTTTTTT.

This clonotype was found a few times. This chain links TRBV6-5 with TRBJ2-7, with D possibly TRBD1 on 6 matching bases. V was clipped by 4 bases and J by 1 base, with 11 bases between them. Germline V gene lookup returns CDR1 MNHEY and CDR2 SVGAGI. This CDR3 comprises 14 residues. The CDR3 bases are TGTGCCAGCAGTTCCGTACAGGGTTCCTACGAGCAGTACTTC. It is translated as CASSSVQGSYEQYF.

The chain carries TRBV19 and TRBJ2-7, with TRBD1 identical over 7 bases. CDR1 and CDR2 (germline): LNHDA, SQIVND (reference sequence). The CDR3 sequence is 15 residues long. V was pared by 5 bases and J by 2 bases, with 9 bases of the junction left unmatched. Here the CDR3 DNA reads TGTGCCAGTAGTGTCCCCAATCAGGGGGCCTACGAGCAGTACTTC. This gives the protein CASSVPNQGAYEQYF.

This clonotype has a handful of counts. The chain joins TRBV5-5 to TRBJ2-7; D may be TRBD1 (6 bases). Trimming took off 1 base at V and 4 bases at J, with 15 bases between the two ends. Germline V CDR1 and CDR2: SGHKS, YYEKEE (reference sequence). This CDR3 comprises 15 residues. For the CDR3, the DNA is TGTGCCAGCAGCTTGTCCCAGGGGAAAGGATACGAGCAGTACTTC. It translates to CASSLSQGKGYEQYF.

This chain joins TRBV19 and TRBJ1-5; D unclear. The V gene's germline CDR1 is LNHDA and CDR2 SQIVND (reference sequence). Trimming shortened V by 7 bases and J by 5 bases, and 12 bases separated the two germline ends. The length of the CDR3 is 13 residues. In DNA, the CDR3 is TGTGCCAGTAAGCCAGCGGTGGATCAGCCCCAGCATTTT. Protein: CASKPAVDQPQHF.

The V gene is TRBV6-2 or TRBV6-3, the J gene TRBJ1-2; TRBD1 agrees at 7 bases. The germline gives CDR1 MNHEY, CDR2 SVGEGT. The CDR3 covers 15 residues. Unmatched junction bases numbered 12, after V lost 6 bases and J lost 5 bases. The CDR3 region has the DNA TGTGCCAGCAGCCCGAACTCCGGGACAGATTATGGCTACACCTTC. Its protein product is CASSPNSGTDYGYTF.

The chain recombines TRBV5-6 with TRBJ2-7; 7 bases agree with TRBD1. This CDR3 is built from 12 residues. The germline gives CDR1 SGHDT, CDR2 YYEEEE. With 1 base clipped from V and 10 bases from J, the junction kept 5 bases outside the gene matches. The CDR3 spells CASSLRTGRQYF. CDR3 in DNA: TGTGCCAGCAGCTTGCGGACAGGCCGTCAGTACTTC.

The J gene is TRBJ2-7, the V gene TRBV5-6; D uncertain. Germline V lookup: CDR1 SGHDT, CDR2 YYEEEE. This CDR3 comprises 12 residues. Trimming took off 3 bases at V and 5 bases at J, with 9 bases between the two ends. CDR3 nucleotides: TGTGCCAGCAGCTACACAGCCGACGAGCAGTACTTC. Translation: CASSYTADEQYF.

The CDR3 loop is CASSITSTGELFF. CDR3 coding DNA: TGTGCCAGCAGTATTACCTCAACCGGGGAGCTGTTTTTT. The V call is TRBV27, the J call TRBJ2-2; D gene uncertain. Trimming took off 5 bases at V and 5 bases at J, with 9 bases between the two ends. In germline, CDR1 is MNHEY, CDR2 SMNVEV (reference sequence). The CDR3 extends over 13 amino acids.